This is a list of T cell receptor beta chains from one sample in a study of metastatic and nonmetastatic thyroid tumors. MiXCR was used by TCRdb to re-call the PCR reads. The sample contains about 20,000 clones, about 10% of which appear only once. The sample was blood. These receptors were taken from a female donor with papillary thyroid cancer or a benign thyroid nodule (not recorded which). Some clones in this sample may be carry-over from other donors' samples. The CDR3 runs from the conserved cysteine through the conserved F or W. A D gene is named only where the DNA matches it firmly. Clone size is not always given. Where it is, it says once, few, many or a class for expanded clones.

many	TRBD1	TRBV10-3	TRBJ1-2	CAIRAPGQGYGYTF	TGTGCCATCAGGGCTCCGGGACAGGGCTATGGCTACACCTTC
many	NA	TRBV7-3	TRBJ2-1	CASSPGGDEQFF	TGTGCCAGCAGCCCCGGGGGAGATGAGCAGTTCTTC
many	TRBD2	TRBV14	TRBJ2-3	CASSQDPAGTSTDTQYF	TGTGCCAGCAGCCAAGATCCAGCGGGAACTAGCACAGATACGCAGTATTTT
medium-sized	NA	TRBV6-2/TRBV6-3	TRBJ2-3	CASSSSSETDTQYF	NA
many	NA	TRBV4-1	TRBJ2-6	CASSQEGLSGANVLTF	TGCGCCAGCAGCCAAGAAGGTCTCTCTGGGGCCAACGTCCTGACTTTC
many	NA	TRBV4-2	TRBJ1-5	CASSQDGIGQQPQHF	TGTGCCAGCAGCCAAGACGGGATTGGGCAGCAGCCCCAGCATTTT
many	NA	TRBV18	TRBJ2-5	CASSPTSLTETQYF	TGTGCCAGCTCACCGACTAGTCTCACGGAGACCCAGTACTTC
many	TRBD1	TRBV20-1	TRBJ2-7	CSARDRDRSSYEQYF	TGCAGTGCTAGAGATCGGGACAGGAGCTCCTACGAGCAGTACTTC
NA	TRBD2	TRBV5-4	TRBJ2-7	CASSPGTSVYEQYF	TGTGCCAGCAGCCCAGGGACTAGTGTCTACGAGCAGTACTTC
many	NA	TRBV30	TRBJ1-1	CAWSTKGRGLNTEAFF	TGTGCCTGGAGTACTAAGGGGCGGGGACTGAACACTGAAGCTTTCTTT
many	NA	TRBV2	TRBJ1-6	CAVRGVISYNSPLHF	TGTGCCGTCCGGGGCGTTATCTCCTATAATTCACCCCTCCACTTT
many	NA	TRBV19	TRBJ1-1	CASSIMAKENTEAFF	TGTGCCAGTAGTATAATGGCCAAGGAGAACACTGAAGCTTTCTTT
medium-sized	NA	TRBV15	TRBJ2-3	CATSRQQGSADTQYF	TGTGCCACCAGCAGGCAGCAGGGAAGCGCAGATACGCAGTATTTT
few	NA	TRBV6-2/TRBV6-3	TRBJ2-5	CASTYSTVGADTQYF	TGTGCCAGCACGTACTCCACAGTGGGCGCAGATACCCAGTACTTC
many	TRBD2	TRBV20-1	TRBJ2-5	CSAYLLAGGAETQYF	TGCAGTGCTTACTTACTAGCGGGAGGAGCAGAGACCCAGTACTTC
few	TRBD1	TRBV27	TRBJ2-2	CASSFGTGLDTGELFF	TGTGCCAGCAGTTTTGGGACAGGGTTGGACACCGGGGAGCTGTTTTTT